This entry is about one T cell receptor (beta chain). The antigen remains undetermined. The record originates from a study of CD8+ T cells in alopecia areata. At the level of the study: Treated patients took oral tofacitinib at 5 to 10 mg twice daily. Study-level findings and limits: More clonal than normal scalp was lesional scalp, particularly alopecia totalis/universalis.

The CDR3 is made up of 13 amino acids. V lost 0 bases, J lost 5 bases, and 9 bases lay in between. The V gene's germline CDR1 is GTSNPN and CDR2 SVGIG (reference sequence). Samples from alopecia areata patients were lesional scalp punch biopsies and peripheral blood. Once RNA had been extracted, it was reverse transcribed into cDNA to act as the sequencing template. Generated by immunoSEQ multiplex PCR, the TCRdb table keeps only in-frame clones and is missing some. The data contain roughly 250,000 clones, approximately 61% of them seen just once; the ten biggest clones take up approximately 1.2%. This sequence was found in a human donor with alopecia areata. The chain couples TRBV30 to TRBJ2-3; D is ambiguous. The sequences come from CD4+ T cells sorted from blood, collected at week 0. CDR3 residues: CAWSVALRDTQYF. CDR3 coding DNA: TGTGCCTGGAGTGTCGCCCTCAGAGATACGCAGTATTTT.